The sequence of this T cell receptor (beta chain) was determined in a study of Tregs in tolerant kidney transplant recipients. Germline CDR1 MNHEY, CDR2 SMNVEV (reference sequence). There are 16 residues in the CDR3. V was shortened by 0 bases and J by 3 bases, with 14 bases between the two germline ends. Thawed PBMCs were FACS-sorted into unstimulated CD4+CD25+CD127- regulatory T cells, CD4+CD25- non-regulatory cells, CD4 and CD8 cells. Method: immunoSEQ multiplex PCR; TCRdb's copy keeps in-frame clones and lacks some. The sample lists under 100,000 clones; about 92% were seen once. This sequence was found in a human donor in good health. This rearrangement joins TRBV27 to TRBJ1-1; D might be TRBD1 (6 bases). Sequencing used CD8+ T cells from blood. CDR3 nucleotides: TGTGCCAGCAGTTTATCGCGGCACAGGGAAGACACTGAAGCTTTCTTT. Protein: CASSLSRHREDTEAFF.